This TCR beta chain was sequenced for a study of vaccination and CD4 T cells after COVID-19. This CDR3 is built from 15 residues. V was cut by 5 bases and J by 2 bases, with 10 bases left in between. Germline CDR1 is MDHEN and CDR2 is SYDVKM. Sequenced with the Oncomine TCR Beta short-read assay was DNA taken from cultured CD4+ T cells. CD4+ T cells were cultured, and genomic DNA was extracted from them. Each CDR3 protein is one row after TCRdb ran MiXCR on the PCR reads. The table has 15,000 to 20,000 distinct CDR3 sequences, around two fifths seen once. Treatment in this sample: roughly ten-day PBMC culture with coronavirus spike peptide pools or control peptides (ViraFEST assay). This clonotype appeared a few times. Its antigen remains unidentified.

The source of this sequence is a human donor who had recovered from COVID-19. This sample comprised CD4+ T cells from blood, cultured in vitro, obtained after SARS-CoV-2 vaccination. V and J are TRBV28 and TRBJ2-6, with D possibly TRBD1 on 6 matching bases. CDR3 residues: CASSPGTTGANVLTF. The CDR3 DNA follows: TGTGCCAGCAGTCCCGGGACAACTGGGGCCAACGTCCTGACTTTC.